This entry lists 7 T cell receptor beta chains sequenced from one sample in a study of blood T cell repertoires in COVID-19. Clones were sequenced by immunoSEQ multiplex PCR, and TCRdb holds only the in-frame ones, with some missing. The sample has under 100,000 clones, about 82% seen once. The sample comprised peripheral blood. The receptors derive from a woman aged 65 to 85 with active or convalescent COVID-19.

This chain joins TRBV5-5 and TRBJ2-1; TRBD2 is a possible D gene (6 bases). Germline V lookup: CDR1 SGHKS, CDR2 YYEKEE (reference sequence). This CDR3 spans 15 amino acids. V lost 0 bases, J lost 6 bases, and 13 bases lay in between. CDR3 bases: TGTGCCAGCAGCTTGGAGGGAAGGAGGGCCAATGAGCAGTTCTTC. Translated: CASSLEGRRANEQFF.

This chain links TRBV19 with TRBJ1-2, with D possibly TRBD1 on 6 matching bases. CDR1 is LNHDA, CDR2 SQIVND, per germline (reference sequence). Trimming removed 3 bases at V and 6 bases at J, with 14 bases between. The CDR3 is 14 amino acids. CDR3 sequence (DNA): TGTGCCAGTAGTATGCAGGGGAAGTCCGATGGCTACACCTTC. It yields the protein CASSMQGKSDGYTF.

V gene TRBV3-1 (or the pseudogene TRBV3-2) combines with J gene TRBJ1-1; the match to TRBD1 covers 8 bases. Germline CDR1 LGHDT, CDR2 YNNKEL (reference sequence). V lost 4 bases, J lost 6 bases, and 16 bases stayed unmatched. The CDR3 consists of 17 residues. The CDR3 region has the DNA TGTGCCAGCAGCCGTATAAGAAGGACAGGGCAGGGCGCTGAAGCTTTCTTT. Protein product: CASSRIRRTGQGAEAFF.

The chain links TRBV9 to TRBJ1-1; possible D gene TRBD1, 5 bases. Trimming left V 6 bases short and J 1 base short, with 22 bases between. This CDR3 comprises 17 residues. The germline gives CDR1 SGDLS, CDR2 YYNGEE. CDR3 sequence (DNA): TGTGCCAGCACCCACCCGCGACAGCCTCTAGAGAACACTGAAGCTTTCTTT. Residues: CASTHPRQPLENTEAFF.

This chain uses TRBV20-1 with TRBJ2-3, with 14 nucleotides matching TRBD2. This CDR3 is 16 amino acids long. Germline loops: CDR1 DFQATT, CDR2 SNEGSKA (reference sequence). J was trimmed by 9 bases and V by 3 bases; bases with no gene match: 11. Here the CDR3 reads CSASSPGLAGGGTQYF. In DNA form, the CDR3 reads TGCAGTGCTAGTTCCCCCGGACTAGCGGGGGGCGGAACGCAGTATTTT.

The chain carries TRBV19 and TRBJ2-7, with 8 bases fitting TRBD1. The CDR3 is 12 residues long. Unmatched junction bases numbered 8, after V lost 10 bases and J lost 6 bases. CDR1 LNHDA and CDR2 SQIVND come from the germline V gene (reference sequence). CDR3 sequence: CATSDRVREQYF. The CDR3 DNA reads as TGTGCCACCTCGGACAGGGTACGCGAGCAGTACTTC.

V is TRBV7-9 and J is TRBJ1-3; D is uncertain. Between the trimmed V and J ends, which lost 1 base and 2 bases, there was a span of 9 bases. The V gene's germline CDR1 is SEHNR and CDR2 FQNEAQ (reference sequence). This CDR3 spans 15 amino acids. As DNA, the CDR3 is TGTGCCAGCAGCTTAGTTGGGCTAACTGGAAACACCATATATTTT. Protein sequence: CASSLVGLTGNTIYF.